What follows describes a single TCR beta chain. Data came from immunoSEQ multiplex PCR; TCRdb stores just in-frame clones and leaves some out. The data hold 55,000 to 70,000 clones, with about 91% observed a single time. The sample originates from a study of blood T cell repertoires in COVID-19. Study summary: Samples taken during acute and convalescent COVID-19 were collected in the United States, Italy and Spain.

The Seattle site enrolled patients during active infection and followed them longitudinally. Sequencing was carried out using peripheral blood. The receptor's source is a man between 35 and 55 years old with COVID-19, enrolled during active disease.

The CDR3 loop is CASSPTGDQPQHF. Here the CDR3 DNA reads TGTGCCAGCAGTCCCACCGGGGATCAGCCCCAGCATTTT. The chain recombines TRBV12-3 or TRBV12-4 with TRBJ1-5; D uncertain. V lost 5 bases, J lost 5 bases, and 10 bases lay in between. The CDR3 sequence is 13 residues long.